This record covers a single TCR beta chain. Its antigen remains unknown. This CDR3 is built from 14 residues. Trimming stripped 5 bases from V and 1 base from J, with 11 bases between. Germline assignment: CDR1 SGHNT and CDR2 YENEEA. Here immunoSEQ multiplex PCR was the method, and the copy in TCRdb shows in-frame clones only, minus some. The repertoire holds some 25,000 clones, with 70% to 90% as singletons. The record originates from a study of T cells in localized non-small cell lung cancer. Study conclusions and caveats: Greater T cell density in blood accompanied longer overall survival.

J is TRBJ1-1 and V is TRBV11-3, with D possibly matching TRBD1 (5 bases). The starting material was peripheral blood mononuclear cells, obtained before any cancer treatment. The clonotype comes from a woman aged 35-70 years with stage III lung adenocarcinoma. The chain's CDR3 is CASSPGRPNTEAFF. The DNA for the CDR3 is TGTGCCAGCAGCCCGGGACGGCCGAACACTGAAGCTTTCTTT.